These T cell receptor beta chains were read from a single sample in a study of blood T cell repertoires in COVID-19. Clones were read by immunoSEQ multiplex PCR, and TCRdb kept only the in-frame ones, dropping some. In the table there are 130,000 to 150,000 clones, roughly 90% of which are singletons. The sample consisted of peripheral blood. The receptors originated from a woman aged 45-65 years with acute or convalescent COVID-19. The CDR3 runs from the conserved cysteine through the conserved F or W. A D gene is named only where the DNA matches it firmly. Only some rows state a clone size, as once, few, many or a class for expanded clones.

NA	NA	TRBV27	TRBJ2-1	TGTGCCAGCAGTTCCCCACGGGGGACCCCCCGATTAAGTGAGCAGTTCTTC	CASSSPRGTPRLSEQFF
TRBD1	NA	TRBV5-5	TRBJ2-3	TGTGCCAGCAGCCAGACAGGGGCCAGCGCAGATACGCAGTATTTT	CASSQTGASADTQYF
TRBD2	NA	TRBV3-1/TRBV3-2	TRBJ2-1	TGTGCCAGCAGCCAAGACCGGGGGGTGGCCTACAATGAGCAGTTCTTC	CASSQDRGVAYNEQFF
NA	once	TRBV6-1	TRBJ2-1	TGTGCCAGCAGTGATTCGGCCGAGGGTGAGCAGTTCTTC	CASSDSAEGEQFF
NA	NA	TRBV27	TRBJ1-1	TGTGCCAGCTCCACCAGGGGAGCCATGAACACTGAAGCTTTCTTT	CASSTRGAMNTEAFF
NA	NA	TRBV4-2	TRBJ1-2	TGTGCCAGCAGCCAAGGCCTTCGGGATGGCTACACCTTC	CASSQGLRDGYTF
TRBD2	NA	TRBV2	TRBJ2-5	TGTGCCAGCAGTGAAGGGGGACTAGAATCGGAGACCCAGTACTTC	CASSEGGLESETQYF
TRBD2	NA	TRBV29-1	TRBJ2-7	TGCAGCGTTGTCGTTAGCGGGGGGGGCGAGCAGTACTTC	CSVVVSGGGEQYF
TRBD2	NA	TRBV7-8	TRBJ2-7	TGTGCCAGCAGCTCCCCAAGACTAGCGGGGGGGTTAAGCTCCTACGAGCAGTACTTC	CASSSPRLAGGLSSYEQYF
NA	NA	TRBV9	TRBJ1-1	TGTGCCAGCAGCGAGCCGCTTGCTGAAGCTTTCTTT	CASSEPLAEAFF
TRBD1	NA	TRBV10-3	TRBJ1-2	TGTGCCATCAGTGAGGACAGGGGGCTCTATGGCTACACCTTC	CAISEDRGLYGYTF
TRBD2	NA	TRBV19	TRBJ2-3	TGTGCCAGTAGTCTTCGGACTAGCGGGAGCACAGATACGCAGTATTTT	CASSLRTSGSTDTQYF
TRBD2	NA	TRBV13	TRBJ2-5	TGTGCCAGCAGCTTTAACCACGGGACTAGAGAGACCCAGTACTTC	CASSFNHGTRETQYF
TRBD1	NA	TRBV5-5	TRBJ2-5	TGTGCCAGCAGCGATTTGACAGGGGCTGGGGAGACCCAGTACTTC	CASSDLTGAGETQYF
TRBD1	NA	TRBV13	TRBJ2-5	TGTGCCAGCAGCTTTAGACAGGGCGCCTTCCAAGAGACCCAGTACTTC	CASSFRQGAFQETQYF
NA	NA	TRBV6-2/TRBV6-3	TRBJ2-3	TGTGCCAGCAGTTACCCAGGGGCTAGCTCTTTAGATACGCAGTATTTT	CASSYPGASSLDTQYF
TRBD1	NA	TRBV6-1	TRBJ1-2	TGTGCCAGCAGTGAGTTGGAGGGGGCGTCCTACTATGGCTACACCTTC	CASSELEGASYYGYTF
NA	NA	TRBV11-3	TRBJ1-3	TGTGCCAGCAGTACCCCGGGAGCTGGAAACACCATATATTTT	CASSTPGAGNTIYF
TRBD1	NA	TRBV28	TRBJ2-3	TGTGCCAGCGGTACAGGGGGCGAGGCAGATACGCAGTATTTT	CASGTGGEADTQYF
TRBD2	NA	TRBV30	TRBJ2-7	TGTGCCTGGAGTCTATTAGCGGGGGGATCCTTCTACGAGCAGTACTTC	CAWSLLAGGSFYEQYF
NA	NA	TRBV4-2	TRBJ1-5	TGTGCCAGCAGCCAATTTGCAGGGGATGACATACAGCCCCAGCATTTT	CASSQFAGDDIQPQHF
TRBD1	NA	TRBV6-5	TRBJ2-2	TGTGCCACCCGACAGGGGGCGAACACCGGGGAGCTGTTTTTT	CATRQGANTGELFF
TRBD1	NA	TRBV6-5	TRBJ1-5	TGTGCCATAACACAGGGGGCCGGGCAGCCCCAGCATTTT	CAITQGAGQPQHF
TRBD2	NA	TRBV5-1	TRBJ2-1	TGCGCCAGCAGCTTCCGACTAGCGGGCAACAATGAGCAGTTCTTC	CASSFRLAGNNEQFF
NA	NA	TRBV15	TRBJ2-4	TGTGCCACCAGCAGAGATTTCCAGGGTAGAAACATTCAGTACTTC	CATSRDFQGRNIQYF
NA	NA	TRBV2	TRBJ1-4	TGTGCCAGCAGGATGACAGCAACTAATGAAAAACTGTTTTTT	CASRMTATNEKLFF
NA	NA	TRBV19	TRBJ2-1	TGTGCCAGTAGTATAGATGAGACTCTTATGTCCATTGAGCAGTTCTTC	CASSIDETLMSIEQFF
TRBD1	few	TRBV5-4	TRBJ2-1	TGTGCCAGCAGTACCGGGACAGGGGACAATGAGCAGTTCTTC	CASSTGTGDNEQFF
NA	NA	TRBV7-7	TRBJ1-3	TGTGCCAGCAGCTCAAATGGCGGTAGCTCTGGAAACACCATATATTTT	CASSSNGGSSGNTIYF
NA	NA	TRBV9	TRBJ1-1	TGTGCCAGCAGCGTAGTAGCCCCCAGTCAAAAGGACACTGAAGCTTTCTTT	CASSVVAPSQKDTEAFF
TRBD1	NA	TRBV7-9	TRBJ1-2	TGTGCCAGCAGCTTTTCGGGACAGGGGGCGCGTGGCTACACCTTC	CASSFSGQGARGYTF
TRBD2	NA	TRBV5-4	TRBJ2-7	TGTGCCAGCAGCTTGGGAACGGCGGGGGTCGCCTACGAGCAGTACTTC	CASSLGTAGVAYEQYF
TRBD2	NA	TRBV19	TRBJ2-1	TGTGCCAGTAGGCGCGGACTAGCGGGGGAGCAGCAGTTCTTC	CASRRGLAGEQQFF
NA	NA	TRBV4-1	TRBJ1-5	TGCGCCAGCAGCGTACAGGGAAATAGCAATCAGCCCCAGCATTTT	CASSVQGNSNQPQHF
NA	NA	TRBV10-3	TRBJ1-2	TGTGCCATCAGTGGGGGGGGTCGGGCTAACTATGGCTACACCTTC	CAISGGGRANYGYTF
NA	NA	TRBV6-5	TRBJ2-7	TGTGCCACCGGCGGAGGGCAGGACGAGCAGTACTTC	CATGGGQDEQYF
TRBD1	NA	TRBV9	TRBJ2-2	TGTGCCAGCAGCGTAGATGCGGGAAGGACAGGGGGGACCGGGGAGCTGTTTTTT	CASSVDAGRTGGTGELFF
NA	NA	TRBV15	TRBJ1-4	TGTGCCACCAGCAGAGATAGCTCTGCAACTAATGAAAAACTGTTTTTT	CATSRDSSATNEKLFF
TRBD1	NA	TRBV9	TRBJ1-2	TGTGCCAGCAGCTCGAGGACAGGGGGCGAAGGTGGCTACACCTTC	CASSSRTGGEGGYTF
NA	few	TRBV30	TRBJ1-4	TGTGCCTGGAGTGTACTAGGAACTAATGAAAAACTGTTTTTT	CAWSVLGTNEKLFF
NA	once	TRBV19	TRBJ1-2	TGTGCCAGTAGTCAACGACTTGGCTACACCTTC	CASSQRLGYTF